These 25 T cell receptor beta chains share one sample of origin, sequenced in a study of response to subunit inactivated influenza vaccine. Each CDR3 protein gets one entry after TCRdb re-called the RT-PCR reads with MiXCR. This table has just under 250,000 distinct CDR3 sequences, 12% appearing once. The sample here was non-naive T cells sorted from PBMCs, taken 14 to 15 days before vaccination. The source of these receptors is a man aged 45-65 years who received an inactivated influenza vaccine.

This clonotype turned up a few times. CDR3 in DNA: TGCGCCAGCAGCTTGTTCTGGGGGGGCAAGGTCGAGACCCAGTACTTC. Its translation: CASSLFWGGKVETQYF. The rearrangement joins TRBV5-1 to TRBJ2-5; tentatively, D is TRBD2 (7 bases). V was pared by 1 base and J by 5 bases, with 18 bases between. There are 16 residues in the CDR3. The germline CDR1 and CDR2 sequences are SGHRS and YFSETQ. Full variable domain (remainder filled in from reference TRBV5-1 and TRBJ2-5): KAGVTQTPRYLIKTRGQQVTLSCSPISGHRSVSWYQQTPGQGLQFLFEYFSETQRNKGNFPGRFSGRQFSNSRSEMNVSTLELGDSALYLCASSLFWGGKVETQYFGPGTRLLVL.

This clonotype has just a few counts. In DNA form, the CDR3 reads TGTGCCAGCAGTTTAAGACAGGGCCAACGAGAAAAACTGTTTTTT. It yields the protein CASSLRQGQREKLFF. V gene TRBV12-3 or TRBV12-4 combines with J gene TRBJ1-4; 7 bases match TRBD1. The CDR3 runs 15 residues. Unmatched junction bases numbered 8, after V lost 2 bases and J lost 8 bases.

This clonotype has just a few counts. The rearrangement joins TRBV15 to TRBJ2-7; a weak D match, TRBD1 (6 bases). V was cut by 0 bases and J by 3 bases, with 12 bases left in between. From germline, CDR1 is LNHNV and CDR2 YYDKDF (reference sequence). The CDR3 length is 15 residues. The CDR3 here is CATSRDWGHDYEQYF. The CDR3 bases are TGTGCCACCAGCAGAGATTGGGGACACGACTACGAGCAGTACTTC.

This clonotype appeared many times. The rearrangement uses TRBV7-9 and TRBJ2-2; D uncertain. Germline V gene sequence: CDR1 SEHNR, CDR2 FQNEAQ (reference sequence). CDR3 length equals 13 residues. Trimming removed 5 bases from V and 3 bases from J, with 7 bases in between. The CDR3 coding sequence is TGTGCCAGCAGCCTGACGCACACCGGGGAGCTGTTTTTT. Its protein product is CASSLTHTGELFF.

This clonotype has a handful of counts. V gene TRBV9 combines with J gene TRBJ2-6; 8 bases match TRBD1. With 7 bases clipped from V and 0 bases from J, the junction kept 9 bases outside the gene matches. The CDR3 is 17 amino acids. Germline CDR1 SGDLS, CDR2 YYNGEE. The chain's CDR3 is CASGGQELFSGANVLTF. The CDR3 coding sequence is TGTGCCAGCGGGGGACAGGAGTTATTCTCTGGGGCCAACGTCCTGACTTTC.

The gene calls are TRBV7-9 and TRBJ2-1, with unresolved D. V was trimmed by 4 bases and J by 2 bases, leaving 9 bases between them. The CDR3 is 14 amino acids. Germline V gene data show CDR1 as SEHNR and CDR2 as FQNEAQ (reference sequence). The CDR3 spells CASSSPGPYNEQFF. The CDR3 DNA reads TGTGCCAGCAGCTCACCGGGTCCCTACAATGAGCAGTTCTTC. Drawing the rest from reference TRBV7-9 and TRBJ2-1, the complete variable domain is DTGVSQNPRHKITKRGQNVTFRCDPISEHNRLYWYRQTLGQGPEFLTYFQNEAQLEKSRLLSDRFSAERPKGSFSTLEIQRTEQGDSAMYLCASSSPGPYNEQFFGPGTRLTVL.

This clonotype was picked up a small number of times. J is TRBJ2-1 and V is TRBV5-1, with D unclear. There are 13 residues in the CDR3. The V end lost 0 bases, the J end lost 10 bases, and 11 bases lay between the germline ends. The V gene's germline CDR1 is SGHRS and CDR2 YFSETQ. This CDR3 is CASSLVPLLEQFF. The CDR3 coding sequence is TGCGCCAGCAGCTTGGTCCCCCTTCTCGAGCAGTTCTTC.

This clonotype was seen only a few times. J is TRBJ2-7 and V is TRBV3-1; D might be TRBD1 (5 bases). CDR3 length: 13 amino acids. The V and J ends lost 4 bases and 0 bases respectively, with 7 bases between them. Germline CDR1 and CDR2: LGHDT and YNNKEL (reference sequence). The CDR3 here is CASSRQYSYEQYF. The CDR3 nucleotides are TGTGCCAGCAGCCGACAGTACTCCTACGAGCAGTACTTC.

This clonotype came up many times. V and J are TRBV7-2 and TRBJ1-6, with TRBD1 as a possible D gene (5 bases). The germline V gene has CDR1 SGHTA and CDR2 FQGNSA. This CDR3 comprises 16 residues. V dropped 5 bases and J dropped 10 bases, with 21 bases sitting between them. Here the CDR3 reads CASSPTQGGVESPLHF. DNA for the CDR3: TGTGCCAGCAGCCCAACTCAGGGCGGTGTTGAATCACCCCTCCACTTT.

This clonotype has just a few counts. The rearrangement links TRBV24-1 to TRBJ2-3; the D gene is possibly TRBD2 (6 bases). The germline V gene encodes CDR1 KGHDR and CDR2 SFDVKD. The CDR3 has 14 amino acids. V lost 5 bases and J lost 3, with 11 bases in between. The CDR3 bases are TGTGCCACCAGTGCTCCAGGGACTACAGATACGCAGTATTTT. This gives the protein CATSAPGTTDTQYF.

CDR3 protein: CSATNPLAGASYNEQFF. DNA for the CDR3: TGCAGTGCTACTAACCCACTAGCGGGAGCATCCTACAATGAGCAGTTCTTC. The J gene is TRBJ2-1, the V gene TRBV20-1; TRBD2 agrees at 11 bases. V was clipped by 4 bases and J by 1 base; unmatched bases: 9. Germline CDR1 is DFQATT and CDR2 is SNEGSKA (reference sequence). CDR3 length equals 17 residues.

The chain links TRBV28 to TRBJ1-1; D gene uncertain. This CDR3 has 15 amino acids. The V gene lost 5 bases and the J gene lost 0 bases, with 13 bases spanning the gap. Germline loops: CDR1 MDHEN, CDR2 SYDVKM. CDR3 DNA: TGTGCCAGCAGTCCCAGGACCCATGTGAACACTGAAGCTTTCTTT. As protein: CASSPRTHVNTEAFF. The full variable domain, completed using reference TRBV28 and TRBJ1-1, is DVKVTQSSRYLVKRTGEKVFLECVQDMDHENMFWYRQDPGLGLRLIYFSYDVKMKEKGDIPEGYSVSREKKERFSLILESASTNQTSMYLCASSPRTHVNTEAFFGQGTRLTVV.

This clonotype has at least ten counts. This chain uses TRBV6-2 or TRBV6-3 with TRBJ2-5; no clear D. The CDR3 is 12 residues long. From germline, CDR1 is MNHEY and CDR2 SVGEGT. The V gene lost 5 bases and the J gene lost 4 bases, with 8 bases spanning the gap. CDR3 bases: TGTGCCAGCAGTCCTTGGGGAGAGACCCAGTACTTC. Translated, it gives CASSPWGETQYF.

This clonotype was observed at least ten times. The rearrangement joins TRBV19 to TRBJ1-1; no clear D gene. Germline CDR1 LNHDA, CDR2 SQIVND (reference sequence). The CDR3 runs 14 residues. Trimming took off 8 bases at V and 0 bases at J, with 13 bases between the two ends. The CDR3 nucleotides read TGTGCCAGTGCGAACCCGGACGTGAACACTGAAGCTTTCTTT. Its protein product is CASANPDVNTEAFF.

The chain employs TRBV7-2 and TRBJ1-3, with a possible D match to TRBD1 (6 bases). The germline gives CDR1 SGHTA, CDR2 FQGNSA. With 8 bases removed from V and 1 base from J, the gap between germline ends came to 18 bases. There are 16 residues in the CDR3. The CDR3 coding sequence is TGTGCCAGCGGTGGGGGCCCTGCCTTATCTGGAAACACCATATATTTT. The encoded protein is CASGGGPALSGNTIYF.

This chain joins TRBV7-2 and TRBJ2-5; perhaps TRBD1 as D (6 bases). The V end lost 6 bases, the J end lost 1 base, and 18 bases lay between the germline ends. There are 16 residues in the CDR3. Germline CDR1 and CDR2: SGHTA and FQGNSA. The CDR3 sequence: CASRGGQSKVQETQYF. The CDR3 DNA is TGTGCCAGCAGGGGCGGACAGTCCAAGGTCCAAGAGACCCAGTACTTC. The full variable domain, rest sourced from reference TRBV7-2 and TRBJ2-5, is GAGVSQSPSNKVTEKGKDVELRCDPISGHTALYWYRQSLGQGLEFLIYFQGNSAPDKSGLPSDRFSAERTGGSVSTLTIQRTQQEDSAVYLCASRGGQSKVQETQYFGPGTRLLVL.

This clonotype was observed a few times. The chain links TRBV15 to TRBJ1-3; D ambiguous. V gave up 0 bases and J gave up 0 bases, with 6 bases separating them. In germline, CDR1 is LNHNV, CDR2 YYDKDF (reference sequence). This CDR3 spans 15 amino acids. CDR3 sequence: CATSRDFSSGNTIYF. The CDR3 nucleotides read TGTGCCACCAGCAGAGATTTCAGCTCTGGAAACACCATATATTTT.

CDR3 sequence (DNA): TGCAGTGCTGAGAGGTCCGGACTAGCCACAGATACGCAGTATTTT. Protein: CSAERSGLATDTQYF. V gene TRBV20-1 combines with J gene TRBJ2-3; 8 bases fit TRBD2. V dropped 5 bases and J dropped 2; count of bases not matched to a gene: 9. The CDR3 totals 15 residues. Germline V gene lookup returns CDR1 DFQATT and CDR2 SNEGSKA (reference sequence).

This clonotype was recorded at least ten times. CDR3 region: CASSMQQGYQETQYF. Written as DNA, the CDR3 is TGTGCCAGCAGCATGCAACAGGGGTACCAAGAGACCCAGTACTTC. The chain has TRBV7-8 and TRBJ2-5, with 7 positions matching TRBD1. The germline V gene encodes CDR1 SGHVS and CDR2 FQNEAQ. V was pared by 5 bases and J by 0 bases, with 6 bases of the junction left unmatched. This CDR3 region has 15 residues.

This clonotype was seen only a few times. The CDR3 reads CASSRGQGLRKLFF. The CDR3 bases are TGTGCCAGCAGTAGGGGACAGGGGCTAAGAAAACTGTTTTTT. The chain has TRBV12-3 or TRBV12-4 and TRBJ1-4, with TRBD1 matching over 10 bases. The junction had 7 bases not matched to a gene; V was cut back by 5 bases and J by 10 bases. The CDR3 extends over 14 amino acids.

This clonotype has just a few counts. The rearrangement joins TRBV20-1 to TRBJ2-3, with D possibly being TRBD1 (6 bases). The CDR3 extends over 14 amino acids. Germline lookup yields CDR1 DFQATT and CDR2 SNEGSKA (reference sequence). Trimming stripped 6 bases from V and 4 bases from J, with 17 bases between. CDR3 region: CSARGPANADTQYF. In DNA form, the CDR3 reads TGCAGTGCCAGGGGACCGGCCAACGCAGATACGCAGTATTTT.

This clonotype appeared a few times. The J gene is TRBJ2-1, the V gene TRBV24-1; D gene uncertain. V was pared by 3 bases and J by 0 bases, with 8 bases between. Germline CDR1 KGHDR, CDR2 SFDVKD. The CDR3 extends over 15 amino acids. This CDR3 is CATSDPDSSYNEQFF. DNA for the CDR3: TGTGCCACCAGTGATCCGGATAGCTCCTACAATGAGCAGTTCTTC.

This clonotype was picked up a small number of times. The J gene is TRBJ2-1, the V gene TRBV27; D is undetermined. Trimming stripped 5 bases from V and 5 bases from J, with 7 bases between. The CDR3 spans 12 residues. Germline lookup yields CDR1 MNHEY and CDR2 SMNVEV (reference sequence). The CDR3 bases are TGTGCCAGCAGTCGCCTTCACAATGAGCAGTTCTTC. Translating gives CASSRLHNEQFF.

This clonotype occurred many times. The CDR3 region has the DNA TGTGCCTGGAGTCCGGGACCTTGGGAGACCCAGTACTTC. It encodes CAWSPGPWETQYF. The rearrangement links TRBV30 to TRBJ2-5; D tentatively reads TRBD1 or TRBD2 (5 bases each). Germline V lookup: CDR1 GTSNPN, CDR2 SVGIG (reference sequence). The CDR3 loop spans 13 amino acids. Trimming stripped 2 bases from V and 5 bases from J, with 12 bases between.

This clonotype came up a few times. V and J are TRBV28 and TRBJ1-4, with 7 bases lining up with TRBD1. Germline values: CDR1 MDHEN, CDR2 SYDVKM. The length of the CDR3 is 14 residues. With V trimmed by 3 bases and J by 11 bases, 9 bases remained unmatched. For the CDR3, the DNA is TGTGCCAGCAGTTTGGAGGGGGCGTCAGGGAAACTGTTTTTT. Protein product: CASSLEGASGKLFF. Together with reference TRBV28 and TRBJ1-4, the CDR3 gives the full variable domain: DVKVTQSSRYLVKRTGEKVFLECVQDMDHENMFWYRQDPGLGLRLIYFSYDVKMKEKGDIPEGYSVSREKKERFSLILESASTNQTSMYLCASSLEGASGKLFFGSGTQLSVL.